Presented here are 25 T cell receptor beta chains from one specimen sequenced in a study of cytomegalovirus exposure and HLA in healthy donors (dated by TCRdb to about 2017). The library was produced with the immunoSEQ multiplex PCR assay. For the multiplex PCR, a mixture combining 60 forward primers for TCR Vbeta segments and 13 reverse primers for TCR Jbeta segments was used. The clones in this table, taken by TCRdb from immuneACCESS, are in-frame only. Not every clone is retained; where verified, under half of the shortfall comes from an unresolved V gene, and the cause of the rest is unknown. The sample table shows about 130,000 clones, and around 80% are seen once. Jointly, the top ten make up 9.5% to 13% of the sample. Sequenced input: PBMCs. These receptors were obtained from a young man in good health and CMV-seropositive.

This clone is a singleton in its sample. J is TRBJ1-1 and V is TRBV11-2; the D gene is possibly TRBD1 (5 bases). The germline V gene has CDR1 SGHAT and CDR2 FQNNGV. Trimming removed 1 base from V and 6 bases from J, with 6 bases in between. The length of the CDR3 is 12 residues. The CDR3 region is CASSLVGAEAFF. CDR3 nucleotide sequence: TGTGCCAGCAGCTTAGTAGGGGCTGAAGCTTTCTTT. Filled out from reference TRBV11-2 and TRBJ1-1, the complete variable domain reads EAGVAQSPRYKIIEKRQSVAFWCNPISGHATLYWYQQILGQGPKLLIQFQNNGVVDDSQLPKDRFSAERLKGVDSTLKIQPAKLEDSAVYLCASSLVGAEAFFGQGTRLTVV.

Only a few counts were recorded for this clone. The chain couples TRBV15 to TRBJ1-5, with a tentative D call TRBD1 (6 bases). V shed 2 bases and J shed 0 bases, with 11 bases lying between them. CDR3 length: 16 residues. In germline, CDR1 is LNHNV, CDR2 YYDKDF (reference sequence). In DNA form, the CDR3 reads TGTGCCACCAGCAGATATCAGGGGTATAGCAATCAGCCCCAGCATTTT. This sequence encodes CATSRYQGYSNQPQHF.

The V gene is TRBV7-2, the J gene TRBJ1-5; D is perhaps TRBD1 (6 bases). The V end was cut by 5 bases, the J end by 9 bases, with 26 bases between. Germline CDR1 is SGHTA and CDR2 is FQGNSA. This CDR3 is 17 amino acids long. The CDR3 reads CASSPRLVGALRWPQHF. In nucleotides, the CDR3 is TGTGCCAGCAGCCCTCGTCTGGTGGGGGCCCTTAGGTGGCCCCAGCATTTT.

This chain joins TRBV19 and TRBJ2-7; weak D call: TRBD2 (6 bases). Germline CDR1 LNHDA, CDR2 SQIVND (reference sequence). V dropped 4 bases and J dropped 5 bases, with 12 bases sitting between them. This CDR3 is built from 13 residues. CDR3 in amino acids: CASSTTGVDEQYF. The CDR3 DNA follows: TGTGCCAGTAGTACAACGGGGGTGGACGAGCAGTACTTC.

This clone was detected ten times or more. The rearrangement links TRBV5-4 to TRBJ2-1; a weak D match, TRBD2 (5 bases). Trimming stripped 1 base from V and 9 bases from J, with 11 bases between. Germline V CDR1 and CDR2: SGHNT, YYREEE (reference sequence). This CDR3 contains 13 residues. The CDR3 nucleotides are TGTGCCAGCAGCTTGAGCCTCGGACTTGAGCAGTTCTTC. It translates to CASSLSLGLEQFF.

V is TRBV5-4 and J is TRBJ2-1; TRBD1 might be the D (5 bases). V dropped 4 bases and J dropped 3 bases, with 17 bases sitting between them. The CDR3 totals 16 residues. Germline V gives CDR1 SGHNT, CDR2 YYREEE (reference sequence). The CDR3 loop reads CASSPRQITLYNEQFF. CDR3 nucleotide sequence: TGTGCCAGCAGCCCAAGACAGATTACGCTCTACAATGAGCAGTTCTTC.

V and J are TRBV7-2 and TRBJ2-5; 10 positions match TRBD1. CDR1 and CDR2 from the germline V gene are SGHTA and FQGNSA. J gave up 4 bases and V 6 bases, and 14 bases lay outside the gene matches. The CDR3 is made up of 17 amino acids. CDR3 sequence: CASSSAAPGTGVETQYF. The CDR3 DNA reads as TGTGCCAGCAGTTCAGCGGCTCCCGGGACAGGGGTAGAGACCCAGTACTTC.

CDR3 DNA: TGTGCCAGCAGTTTCCGGGACACTGAAGCTTTCTTT. Protein: CASSFRDTEAFF. The gene calls are TRBV28 and TRBJ1-1, with D unresolved. The CDR3 is 12 amino acids. Trimming cost V 3 bases and J 3 bases, with 5 bases left between them. Looked up from germline, CDR1 is MDHEN and CDR2 is SYDVKM.

The chain uses TRBV29-1 and TRBJ2-7; a possible D gene is TRBD2 (6 bases). This CDR3 is 11 amino acids long. Trimming cost V 4 bases and J 4 bases, with 8 bases left between them. Germline lookup yields CDR1 SQVTM and CDR2 ANQGSEA. CDR3 sequence (DNA): TGCAGCGTTGGGACTATATACGAGCAGTACTTC. Its protein is CSVGTIYEQYF.

J is TRBJ2-4 and V is TRBV19; D is ambiguous. The germline V gene encodes CDR1 LNHDA and CDR2 SQIVND (reference sequence). The CDR3 is 11 amino acids. V shed 7 bases and J shed 10 bases, with 11 bases lying between them. CDR3 amino acids: CASTDSGIQYF. The DNA of the CDR3 is TGTGCCAGTACCGACTCCGGGATTCAGTACTTC. The whole variable domain, remainder taken from reference TRBV19 and TRBJ2-4, is DGGITQSPKYLFRKEGQNVTLSCEQNLNHDAMYWYRQDPGQGLRLIYYSQIVNDFQKGDIAEGYSVSREKKESFPLTVTSAQKNPTAFYLCASTDSGIQYFGAGTRLSVL.

The J gene is TRBJ1-5, the V gene TRBV27; D possibly corresponds to TRBD1 (6 bases). V lost 10 bases, J lost 3 bases, and 13 bases lay in between. There are 13 residues in the CDR3. Germline CDR1 reads MNHEY; CDR2 reads SMNVEV (reference sequence). DNA of the CDR3: TGTGCCACCTCCGACAGGCCCAATCAGCCCCAGCATTTT. This sequence encodes CATSDRPNQPQHF.

The V call is TRBV15, the J call TRBJ2-7; tentatively, D is TRBD2 (5 bases). CDR3 length: 15 residues. V was clipped by 0 bases and J by 2 bases, with 11 bases between them. CDR1 is LNHNV, CDR2 YYDKDF, per germline (reference sequence). CDR3 protein: CATSREAPSPYEQYF. The CDR3 DNA sequence: TGTGCCACCAGCAGAGAGGCTCCTAGCCCCTACGAGCAGTACTTC.

The chain employs TRBV10-1 and TRBJ1-5; D unresolved. The CDR3 runs to 9 residues. V shed 6 bases and J shed 10 bases, with 4 bases lying between them. CDR1 and CDR2 (germline): WNHNN, SYGVQD (reference sequence). DNA of the CDR3: TGCGCCAGCAGACAACCCCAGCATTTT. Its protein product is CASRQPQHF.

The chain joins TRBV19 to TRBJ2-7, with a tentative D call TRBD2 (6 bases). Germline CDR1 LNHDA, CDR2 SQIVND (reference sequence). Trimming took 7 bases from V and 5 from J, leaving 12 bases between them. CDR3 length equals 12 residues. The CDR3 DNA reads TGTGCCAGTATGGGTTGGGGGGACGAGCAGTACTTC. Its translation is CASMGWGDEQYF.

The table lists this clone with a count of one. The rearrangement joins TRBV5-1 to TRBJ2-7, with D possibly matching TRBD2 (6 bases). The CDR3 is made up of 13 amino acids. Germline CDR1 is SGHRS and CDR2 is YFSETQ. The V and J ends lost 6 bases and 5 bases respectively, with 15 bases between them. The CDR3 protein is CASTVGGKDEQYF. CDR3 bases: TGCGCCAGCACCGTCGGGGGTAAGGACGAGCAGTACTTC. Supplemented by reference TRBV5-1 and TRBJ2-7, the full variable domain reads KAGVTQTPRYLIKTRGQQVTLSCSPISGHRSVSWYQQTPGQGLQFLFEYFSETQRNKGNFPGRFSGRQFSNSRSEMNVSTLELGDSALYLCASTVGGKDEQYFGPGTRLTVT.

This clone has just a few counts. The J gene is TRBJ2-2, the V gene TRBV5-1; D possibly corresponds to TRBD2 (6 bases). V shed 4 bases and J shed 4 bases, with 17 bases lying between them. This CDR3 is built from 16 residues. CDR1 SGHRS and CDR2 YFSETQ come from the germline V gene. The CDR3 loop is CASSGGANRGTGELFF. Written as DNA, the CDR3 is TGCGCCAGCAGCGGCGGGGCTAACAGAGGCACCGGGGAGCTGTTTTTT.

The genes are TRBV9 and TRBJ2-7, with 15 bases fitting TRBD2. The J segment lost 3 bases and the V segment lost 3 bases, leaving 4 bases of the junction unmatched. Germline V gene lookup returns CDR1 SGDLS and CDR2 YYNGEE. The CDR3 runs 16 residues. CDR3 sequence (DNA): TGTGCCAGCAGCGGGACTAGCGGGAGGGCCTTCTACGAGCAGTACTTC. As protein: CASSGTSGRAFYEQYF.

V is TRBV28 and J is TRBJ2-7; a weak D match, TRBD1 (7 bases). The V and J ends lost 6 bases and 3 bases respectively, with 12 bases between them. Looked up from germline, CDR1 is MDHEN and CDR2 is SYDVKM. This CDR3 spans 13 amino acids. The CDR3 protein is CASRSGGIYEQYF. CDR3 nucleotides: TGTGCCAGCAGGTCAGGGGGGATCTACGAGCAGTACTTC.

The V gene is TRBV10-3, the J gene TRBJ2-6, with TRBD1 identical over 8 bases. Germline loops: CDR1 ENHRY, CDR2 SYGVKD. With V trimmed by 1 base and J by 0 bases, 14 bases remained unmatched. The CDR3 runs to 21 residues. Here the CDR3 DNA reads TGTGCCATCAGTGAGTTGGGACAGGCCCCCGCTACCAGCTCTGGGGCCAACGTCCTGACTTTC. Translated, it gives CAISELGQAPATSSGANVLTF.

This CDR3 reads CASSPLGGANVLTF. In DNA, the CDR3 is TGTGCCAGCAGTCCCCTGGGCGGGGCCAACGTCCTGACTTTC. The V call is TRBV27, the J call TRBJ2-6; no clear D. This CDR3 has 14 residues. Germline V gives CDR1 MNHEY, CDR2 SMNVEV (reference sequence). Deletions cut 5 bases from V and 4 bases from J, with 9 bases between.

The J gene is TRBJ1-1, the V gene TRBV29-1, with a weak D call TRBD1 (5 bases). Germline loops: CDR1 SQVTM, CDR2 ANQGSEA. Trimming stripped 3 bases from V and 0 bases from J, with 8 bases between. The CDR3 has 13 amino acids. The CDR3 bases are TGCAGCGTTGAGGGACTGATGAACACTGAAGCTTTCTTT. This translates into CSVEGLMNTEAFF.

The chain couples TRBV5-4 to TRBJ1-4; 8 bases are shared with TRBD1. Germline-derived CDR1 and CDR2 are SGHNT and YYREEE (reference sequence). This CDR3 has 16 amino acids. The V gene end was trimmed by 1 base and the J gene end by 2 bases; junction bases not matched to a gene: 4. The CDR3 DNA is TGTGCCAGCAGCTTGCAGGGGGCGCCGACTAATGAAAAACTGTTTTTT. Translating it yields CASSLQGAPTNEKLFF. The full variable domain, in which reference TRBV5-4 and TRBJ1-4 provide the parts outside the CDR3, is ETGVTQSPTHLIKTRGQQVTLRCSSQSGHNTVSWYQQALGQGPQFIFQYYREEENGRGNFPPRFSGLQFPNYSSELNVNALELDDSALYLCASSLQGAPTNEKLFFGSGTQLSVL.

In its sample, this clone was seen a few times. This sequence joins TRBV4-2 and TRBJ2-3, with TRBD2 as a possible D gene (5 bases). Germline V CDR1 and CDR2: LGHNA, YNFKEQ. The CDR3 is 18 residues long. Trimming pared 0 bases from V and 3 bases from J, leaving 19 bases between. The CDR3 reads CASSQDLSSRTGTDTQYF. For the CDR3, the DNA is TGTGCCAGCAGCCAAGATTTGAGTTCCCGGACGGGAACAGATACGCAGTATTTT.

The J gene is TRBJ1-1, the V gene TRBV6-4; D is unclear. Germline V gives CDR1 MRHNA, CDR2 SNTAGT. The CDR3 loop spans 15 amino acids. The V gene lost 0 bases and the J gene lost 1 base, with 9 bases spanning the gap. The CDR3 DNA is TGTGCCAGCAGTGACTCGAGTCTAGGGAACACTGAAGCTTTCTTT. Its protein is CASSDSSLGNTEAFF.

V gene TRBV6-5 combines with J gene TRBJ2-7; 7 bases map to TRBD1. Per the germline V gene, CDR1 is MNHEY and CDR2 is SVGAGI. V was pared by 5 bases and J by 3 bases, with 7 bases of the junction left unmatched. There are 14 residues in the CDR3. The CDR3 region has the DNA TGTGCCAGCAGTCGGGACAGTAAGAACTACGAGCAGTACTTC. As protein: CASSRDSKNYEQYF.